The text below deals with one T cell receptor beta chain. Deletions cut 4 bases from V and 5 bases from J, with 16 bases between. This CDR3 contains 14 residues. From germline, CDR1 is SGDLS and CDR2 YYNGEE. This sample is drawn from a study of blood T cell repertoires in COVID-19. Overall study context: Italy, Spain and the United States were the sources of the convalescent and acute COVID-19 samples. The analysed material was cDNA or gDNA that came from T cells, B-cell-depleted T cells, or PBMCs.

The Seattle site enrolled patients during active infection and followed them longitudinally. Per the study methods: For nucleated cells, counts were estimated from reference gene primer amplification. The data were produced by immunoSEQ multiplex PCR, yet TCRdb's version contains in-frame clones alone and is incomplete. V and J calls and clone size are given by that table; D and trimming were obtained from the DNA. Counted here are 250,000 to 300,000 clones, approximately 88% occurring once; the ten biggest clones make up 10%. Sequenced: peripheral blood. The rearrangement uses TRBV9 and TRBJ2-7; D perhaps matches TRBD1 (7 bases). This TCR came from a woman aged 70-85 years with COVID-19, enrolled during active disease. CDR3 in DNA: TGTGCCAGCAGCACAACAGGGGACTCTAACGAGCAGTACTTC. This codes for CASSTTGDSNEQYF.